A single sample is the source of the 11 T cell receptor beta chains below, sequenced in a study of T-cell reconstitution after alpha-beta-depleted transplantation in children. As it was prepared, the TCRbeta library received unique molecular identifiers. TCRdb called the PCR reads again in MiXCR, with one record for every CDR3 protein. The sample lists some 590,000 distinct CDR3 sequences, roughly a tenth seen once, with approximately 4.1% in the top ten. The material was PBMCs from the stem cell graft donor, obtained from the stem cell graft. All receptors derive from a human donor who donated a stem cell graft to a child with acute myeloid leukemia.

This clonotype was counted ten times or more. The chain recombines TRBV7-3 with TRBJ2-1, with D tentatively TRBD1 or TRBD2 (5 bases each). V was pared by 4 bases and J by 5 bases, with 9 bases between. Germline-derived CDR1 and CDR2 are SGHTA and FQGTGA. The CDR3 has 13 amino acids. The CDR3 nucleotides read TGTGCCAGCAGCTGGGGACGGAACAATGAGCAGTTCTTC. It codes for CASSWGRNNEQFF. Using reference TRBV7-3 and TRBJ2-1 for the parts outside the CDR3, the full variable domain is GAGVSQTPSNKVTEKGKYVELRCDPISGHTALYWYRQSLGQGPEFLIYFQGTGAADDSGLPNDRFFAVRPEGSVSTLKIQRTERGDSAVYLCASSWGRNNEQFFGPGTRLTVL.

This clonotype was counted between two and nine times. This rearrangement joins TRBV7-3 to TRBJ2-3; TRBD1 agrees at 9 bases. There are 17 residues in the CDR3. Germline lookup yields CDR1 SGHTA and CDR2 FQGTGA. Trimming removed 1 base from V and 2 bases from J; junction bases left unmatched: 7. The CDR3 loop is CASSLKPGQGNTDTQYF. Here the CDR3 DNA reads TGTGCCAGCAGCTTAAAACCCGGACAGGGGAACACAGATACGCAGTATTTT. The full variable domain, with the rest looked up from reference TRBV7-3 and TRBJ2-3, is GAGVSQTPSNKVTEKGKYVELRCDPISGHTALYWYRQSLGQGPEFLIYFQGTGAADDSGLPNDRFFAVRPEGSVSTLKIQRTERGDSAVYLCASSLKPGQGNTDTQYFGPGTRLTVL.

This clonotype occurred a few times. This rearrangement joins TRBV11-2 to TRBJ2-1; TRBD2 aligns across 16 bases. CDR1 SGHAT and CDR2 FQNNGV come from the germline V gene. With 4 bases clipped from V and 6 bases from J, the junction kept 9 bases outside the gene matches. CDR3 length: 18 amino acids. CDR3 sequence: CASSSGLAGGPVINEQFF. The CDR3 DNA reads as TGTGCCAGCAGCTCGGGACTAGCGGGAGGGCCAGTGATCAATGAGCAGTTCTTC.

This clonotype was picked up many times. The chain has TRBV5-1 and TRBJ2-7; no reliable D call. Germline CDR1 reads SGHRS; CDR2 reads YFSETQ. V lost 2 bases to trimming and J lost 6 bases, with 9 bases between them. This CDR3 is 12 amino acids long. The CDR3 DNA reads TGCGCCAGCAGCTTAATCCTGACCGAGCAGTACTTC. Protein: CASSLILTEQYF.

The genes are TRBV7-9 and TRBJ1-6; D is undetermined. The V and J ends lost 5 bases and 7 bases respectively, with 12 bases between them. CDR3 length equals 14 residues. The germline gives CDR1 SEHNR, CDR2 FQNEAQ (reference sequence). The CDR3 loop reads CASSLPGGNSPLHF. The CDR3 coding sequence is TGTGCCAGCAGCCTTCCGGGAGGCAATTCACCCCTCCACTTT. Combining the CDR3 with reference TRBV7-9 and TRBJ1-6 gives the whole variable domain DTGVSQNPRHKITKRGQNVTFRCDPISEHNRLYWYRQTLGQGPEFLTYFQNEAQLEKSRLLSDRFSAERPKGSFSTLEIQRTEQGDSAMYLCASSLPGGNSPLHFGNGTRLTVT.

The chain uses TRBV29-1 and TRBJ2-3, with 13 bases lining up with TRBD2. The germline gives CDR1 SQVTM, CDR2 ANQGSEA. The CDR3 contains 14 residues. The junction had 7 bases not matched to a gene; V was cut back by 8 bases and J by 5 bases. The CDR3 DNA follows: TGCAGCTTACTAGCGGGAGGGCCTATAGATACGCAGTATTTT. Protein: CSLLAGGPIDTQYF.

The chain links TRBV4-1 to TRBJ2-7, with D unclear. CDR3 size: 15 residues. V dropped 4 bases and J dropped 2 bases, with 15 bases sitting between them. The germline V gene encodes CDR1 MGHRA and CDR2 YSYEKL. The CDR3 reads CASSLEDQETYEQYF. The CDR3 DNA is TGCGCCAGCAGCCTCGAGGATCAGGAGACCTACGAGCAGTACTTC.

This clonotype showed up many times. This chain joins TRBV5-1 and TRBJ1-1, with unresolved D. Trimming shortened V by 0 bases and J by 1 base, and 7 bases separated the two germline ends. Germline-derived CDR1 and CDR2 are SGHRS and YFSETQ. This CDR3 spans 14 amino acids. In nucleotides, the CDR3 is TGCGCCAGCAGCTTGGATCGACGGAACACTGAAGCTTTCTTT. As protein: CASSLDRRNTEAFF.

This clonotype came up a few times. The rearrangement joins TRBV5-1 to TRBJ2-4; D remains unclear. CDR3 length equals 15 residues. Trimming stripped 0 bases from V and 1 base from J, with 8 bases between. Looked up from germline, CDR1 is SGHRS and CDR2 is YFSETQ. The CDR3 here is CASSLAVAAKNIQYF. As DNA, the CDR3 is TGCGCCAGCAGCTTGGCCGTGGCGGCCAAAAACATTCAGTACTTC.

This clonotype was seen a handful of times. This chain joins TRBV24-1 and TRBJ2-1; no clear D. The CDR3 is 13 amino acids. V was clipped by 5 bases and J by 3 bases, with 7 bases between them. Germline V CDR1 and CDR2: KGHDR, SFDVKD. As DNA, the CDR3 is TGTGCCACCAGTGGAAATAACTACAATGAGCAGTTCTTC. The encoded protein is CATSGNNYNEQFF.

CDR3 DNA: TGTGCCAGCAGTAGCCGACTAGCGGGAGAAGGGGAGCTGTTTTTT. Residues: CASSSRLAGEGELFF. V and J are TRBV6-1 and TRBJ2-2, with 12 bases matching TRBD2. The CDR3 is 15 amino acids. In germline, CDR1 is MNHNS, CDR2 SASEGT. J was trimmed by 8 bases and V by 5 bases; bases with no gene match: 6.